One and the same sample provided the 23 T cell receptor beta chains below, sequenced in a study of blood T cells in healthy people across ages. A sample-barcoded 5' primer and a J-beta primer mix were used in a second PCR of roughly 6 to 12 cycles. TCRdb reprocessed the 5' RACE reads with MiXCR, giving one entry per CDR3 protein. This table holds roughly 800,000 distinct CDR3 sequences, 20% to 30% found once. These same records also appear under a second study, on T cells of mothers and their children.

The sample was blood. The receptors stem from a boy between 5 and 17 years old in good health.

The chain links TRBV7-8 to TRBJ1-4; D might be TRBD1 (5 bases). Trimming shortened V by 5 bases and J by 7 bases, and 17 bases separated the two germline ends. Germline loops: CDR1 SGHVS, CDR2 FQNEAQ. The CDR3 has 15 residues. The CDR3 DNA sequence: TGTGCCAGCAGCACCCATCCTAGGAGGGGTGAAAAACTGTTTTTT. Translation: CASSTHPRRGEKLFF.

The chain links TRBV4-1 to TRBJ2-7; D remains ambiguous. Trimming cost V 1 base and J 2 bases, with 9 bases left between them. The CDR3 consists of 14 residues. Germline loops: CDR1 MGHRA, CDR2 YSYEKL. CDR3 sequence (DNA): TGCGCCAGCAGCCAAGGCCAGCGAACCTACGAGCAGTACTTC. Translation gives CASSQGQRTYEQYF.

The CDR3 DNA reads TGTGCCAGCAGCCCCGCAGGGGAGTTAAATGAAAAACTGTTTTTT. Its translation is CASSPAGELNEKLFF. This sequence joins TRBV7-9 and TRBJ1-4, with D perhaps TRBD1 (6 bases). Germline CDR1 SEHNR, CDR2 FQNEAQ (reference sequence). The V and J ends lost 5 bases and 5 bases respectively, with 15 bases between them. The CDR3 spans 15 residues.

J is TRBJ2-1 and V is TRBV4-2; no clear D gene. CDR1 is LGHNA, CDR2 YNFKEQ, per germline. CDR3 length: 21 residues. Trimming took 4 bases from V and 1 from J, leaving 29 bases between them. The CDR3 nucleotides read TGTGCCAGCAGCCTCAGTTTGCTTCGGGTAAAGGAACTACGGTCCTACAATGAGCAGTTCTTC. Residues: CASSLSLLRVKELRSYNEQFF.

This clonotype has only a few counts. The chain joins TRBV12-3 or TRBV12-4 to TRBJ2-1; TRBD1 matches 8 bases. With 6 bases clipped from V and 3 bases from J, the junction kept 10 bases outside the gene matches. The CDR3 loop spans 16 amino acids. This CDR3 is CASSVPGGANYNEQFF. The CDR3 DNA follows: TGTGCCAGCAGCGTCCCAGGGGGCGCTAACTACAATGAGCAGTTCTTC.

V gene TRBV10-3 combines with J gene TRBJ2-7; 8 nucleotides agree with TRBD1. Trimming cost V 10 bases and J 9 bases; bases outside gene matches: 17. The CDR3 spans 14 residues. Germline CDR1 and CDR2: ENHRY and SYGVKD. The CDR3 loop reads CATSDRGRFSGQYF. CDR3 DNA: TGTGCCACCTCTGACAGGGGCAGGTTTTCCGGGCAGTACTTC.

CDR3 loop: CASSGAEGTQYF. DNA for the CDR3: TGTGCCAGCAGCGGAGCTGAAGGGACCCAGTACTTC. The chain has TRBV9 and TRBJ2-5; no definite D call. The CDR3 consists of 12 residues. The germline gives CDR1 SGDLS, CDR2 YYNGEE. Deletions cut 3 bases from V and 7 bases from J, with 10 bases between. The full variable domain, rest sourced from reference TRBV9 and TRBJ2-5, is DSGVTQTPKHLITATGQRVTLRCSPRSGDLSVYWYQQSLDQGLQFLIQYYNGEERAKGNILERFSAQQFPDLHSELNLSSLELGDSALYFCASSGAEGTQYFGPGTRLLVL.

This clonotype was counted only a few times. This sequence joins TRBV7-9 and TRBJ2-3; 7 bases map to TRBD1. CDR1 and CDR2 from the germline V gene are SEHNR and FQNEAQ (reference sequence). The V and J ends lost 5 bases and 0 bases, in that order; junction bases with no gene match: 5. CDR3 length: 15 residues. CDR3 in DNA: TGTGCCAGCAGCGAGGGACAGACTAGCACAGATACGCAGTATTTT. Its protein is CASSEGQTSTDTQYF.

This clonotype was found a few times. The chain joins TRBV3-1 to TRBJ2-1; TRBD1 aligns across 9 bases. The CDR3 totals 16 residues. CDR1 LGHDT and CDR2 YNNKEL come from the germline V gene (reference sequence). V trimming: 1 base; J trimming: 8 bases; junction bases outside the gene matches: 9. The CDR3 is CASSQGLGTGRHEQFF. In DNA, the CDR3 is TGTGCCAGCAGCCAAGGCCTGGGGACAGGGCGCCATGAGCAGTTCTTC.

This clonotype was seen a single time. The chain recombines TRBV2 with TRBJ2-7, with 10 nucleotides matching TRBD2. The CDR3 sequence is 13 residues long. Trimming took 8 bases from V and 6 from J; bases not matched to a gene: 7. In germline, CDR1 is SNHLY, CDR2 FYNNEI. CDR3 bases: TGTGCCAGCCTCGAGCGGGAGGGTCGCGAGCAGTACTTC. Its translation is CASLEREGREQYF.

This clonotype has only a few counts. V gene TRBV27 combines with J gene TRBJ2-5; D assignment may be TRBD1 or TRBD2 (6 bases each). The J call may be faulty, since TRBJ2-7 better matches the DNA end. This CDR3 is 14 amino acids long. Germline V gene data show CDR1 as MNHEY and CDR2 as SMNVEV (reference sequence). The CDR3, as DNA: TGTGCCAGCAGTTTATGGAAGGGGGGTTACGAGCAGTACTTC. This translates into CASSLWKGGYEQYF.

This clonotype has just a few counts. The chain couples TRBV20-1 to TRBJ1-1; D might be TRBD1 (5 bases). Germline CDR1 reads DFQATT; CDR2 reads SNEGSKA (reference sequence). The CDR3 sequence is 18 residues long. V lost 2 bases, J lost 2 bases, and 24 bases lay in between. The CDR3: CSARLPGLLFGGNTEAFF. CDR3 DNA: TGCAGTGCTAGACTTCCGGGCCTCCTTTTCGGGGGAAACACTGAAGCTTTCTTT.

This clonotype was picked up one time. It may be a read error: a sequence one base away is much more abundant. The chain joins TRBV5-1 to TRBJ2-2; no clear D gene. CDR1 is SGHRS and CDR2 is YFSETQ in the germline V gene. CDR3 length: 14 amino acids. Trimming took off 0 bases at V and 3 bases at J, with 6 bases between the two ends. CDR3: CASSLEQHTGELFF. CDR3 sequence (DNA): TGCGCCAGCAGCTTGGAACAGCACACCGGGGAGCTGTTTTTT.

This clonotype has more than one count but fewer than ten. This chain uses TRBV7-9 with TRBJ1-1, with no clear D. V lost 1 base, J lost 10 bases, and 13 bases lay in between. Per germline, CDR1 SEHNR and CDR2 FQNEAQ (reference sequence). The CDR3 is 13 amino acids. CDR3 coding DNA: TGTGCCAGCAGCTTAGAGGAATGGCAGAGAGCTTTCTTT. This codes for CASSLEEWQRAFF. The full variable domain, rest sourced from reference TRBV7-9 and TRBJ1-1, is DTGVSQNPRHKITKRGQNVTFRCDPISEHNRLYWYRQTLGQGPEFLTYFQNEAQLEKSRLLSDRFSAERPKGSFSTLEIQRTEQGDSAMYLCASSLEEWQRAFFGQGTRLTVV.

This clonotype turned up a few times. CDR3 amino acids: CASSPTGQGGEKLFF. In DNA form, the CDR3 reads TGTGCCAGCAGCCCTACTGGACAGGGAGGGGAAAAACTGTTTTTT. V usage is TRBV4-2 and J usage is TRBJ1-4; 8 bases line up with TRBD1. V gave up 4 bases and J gave up 8 bases; unmatched junction bases: 9. CDR3 length: 15 amino acids. Germline-derived CDR1 and CDR2 are LGHNA and YNFKEQ.

This chain connects TRBV29-1 to TRBJ1-2; 7 positions agree with TRBD1. The CDR3 length is 15 residues. Germline V gene lookup returns CDR1 SQVTM and CDR2 ANQGSEA. Trimming at V came to 3 bases and at J to 4 bases, leaving 11 bases not matched to a gene. The CDR3 here is CSVEGEGAKSYGYTF. The CDR3 region has the DNA TGCAGCGTTGAGGGTGAGGGGGCCAAAAGCTATGGCTACACCTTC.

The chain links TRBV4-3 to TRBJ2-1, with 8 bases lining up with TRBD1. The V gene end was trimmed by 4 bases and the J gene end by 10 bases; junction bases not matched to a gene: 12. This CDR3 has 15 amino acids. From germline, CDR1 is LGHNA and CDR2 YSLEER. The CDR3 protein is CASSPTSQGAREQFF. CDR3 coding DNA: TGCGCCAGCAGCCCTACTTCTCAGGGGGCAAGAGAGCAGTTCTTC.

The sample holds a few counts of this clonotype. The chain combines TRBV7-9 with TRBJ2-7, with D perhaps assigned TRBD1 or TRBD2 (5 bases each). Looked up from germline, CDR1 is SEHNR and CDR2 is FQNEAQ (reference sequence). CDR3 length equals 13 residues. V was shortened by 3 bases and J by 3 bases, with 9 bases between the two germline ends. In nucleotides, the CDR3 is TGTGCCAGCAGCTTCGGGGCCTACTACGAGCAGTACTTC. Amino acid sequence: CASSFGAYYEQYF.

J is TRBJ2-7 and V is TRBV9, with 7 bases that match TRBD1. Losses at the gene ends were 0 bases for V and 4 bases for J; bases not matched to a gene: 7. The germline V gene has CDR1 SGDLS and CDR2 YYNGEE. There are 15 residues in the CDR3. CDR3 sequence: CASSVVTGAAYEQYF. For the CDR3, the DNA is TGTGCCAGCAGCGTAGTTACAGGGGCTGCTTACGAGCAGTACTTC.

This rearrangement joins TRBV6-1 to TRBJ2-5; D is perhaps TRBD2 (5 bases). The end of the DNA fits TRBJ2-7 better, so the J call may be wrong. Germline V CDR1 and CDR2: MNHNS, SASEGT. The CDR3 consists of 14 residues. CDR3 coding DNA: TGTGCCAGCAGTGCGCATTTCCGGGGATACGAGCAGTACTTC. Translated, it gives CASSAHFRGYEQYF.

CDR3 sequence: CAIRQDGPSDEQYF. In DNA form, the CDR3 reads TGTGCCATCAGACAAGACGGTCCGTCGGACGAGCAGTACTTC. The rearrangement uses TRBV10-3 and TRBJ2-1, with D hard to call. Judging by the DNA end, TRBJ2-7 fits better; the J call may be wrong. The CDR3 has 14 residues. Germline lookup yields CDR1 ENHRY and CDR2 SYGVKD.

This clonotype was observed a handful of times. This chain uses TRBV9 with TRBJ1-1; D is ambiguous. Germline CDR1 SGDLS, CDR2 YYNGEE. V was pared by 0 bases and J by 10 bases, with 13 bases between. CDR3 size: 13 residues. CDR3 sequence reads: CASSVAGEGGAFF. The DNA for the CDR3 is TGTGCCAGCAGCGTAGCTGGGGAGGGAGGAGCTTTCTTT.

The CDR3 here is CASSQSSGTETQYF. CDR3 nucleotides: TGTGCCAGCAGCCAAAGCTCGGGGACGGAGACCCAGTACTTC. The rearrangement links TRBV7-8 to TRBJ2-5, with D perhaps assigned TRBD1 or TRBD2 (5 bases each). Germline CDR1 SGHVS, CDR2 FQNEAQ. Trimming removed 5 bases from V and 5 bases from J, with 15 bases in between. This CDR3 is 14 amino acids long.